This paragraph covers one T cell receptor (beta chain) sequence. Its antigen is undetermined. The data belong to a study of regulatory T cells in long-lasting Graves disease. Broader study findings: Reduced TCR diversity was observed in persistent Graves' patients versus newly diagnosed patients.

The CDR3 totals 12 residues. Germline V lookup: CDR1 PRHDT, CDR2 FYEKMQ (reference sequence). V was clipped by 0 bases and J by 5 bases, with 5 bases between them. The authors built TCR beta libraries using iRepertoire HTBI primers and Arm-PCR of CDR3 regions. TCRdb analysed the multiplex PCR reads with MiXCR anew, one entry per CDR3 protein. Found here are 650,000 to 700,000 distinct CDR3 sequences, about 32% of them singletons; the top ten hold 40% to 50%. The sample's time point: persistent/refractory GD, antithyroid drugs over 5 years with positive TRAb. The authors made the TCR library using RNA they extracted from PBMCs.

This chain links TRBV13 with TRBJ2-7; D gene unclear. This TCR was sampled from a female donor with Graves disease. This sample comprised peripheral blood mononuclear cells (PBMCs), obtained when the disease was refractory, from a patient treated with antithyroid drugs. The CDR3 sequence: CASSLGPDEQYF. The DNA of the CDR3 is TGTGCCAGCAGCTTAGGGCCGGACGAGCAGTACTTC.